These 11 T cell receptor beta chains came from one sample sequenced in a study of cytomegalovirus exposure and HLA in healthy donors (dated by TCRdb to the late 2010s). The library came from the immunoSEQ multiplex PCR assay. For the multiplex PCR, a mixture combining 60 forward primers for TCR Vbeta segments and 13 reverse primers for TCR Jbeta segments was used. TCRdb limited this immuneACCESS table to in-frame rearrangements with V and J called. A share of clones is missing; checked studies link under half to unresolved V genes, and the rest is unexplained. For this sample the table gives some 180,000 clones, of which 70% to 80% were detected only once. Together, the top ten hold approximately 1.5% of the sample. Sequencing input: PBMCs. The receptors shown here come from a man aged 18 to 35 in good health and CMV-seronegative.

The chain recombines TRBV7-9 with TRBJ2-1; the D gene is possibly TRBD2 (5 bases). Germline V CDR1 and CDR2: SEHNR, FQNEAQ (reference sequence). The germline V and J ends were trimmed by 5 bases and 2 bases, with 7 bases remaining between them. This CDR3 is 13 amino acids long. The CDR3, as DNA: TGTGCCAGCAGCCTCGGGACCTACAATGAGCAGTTCTTC. Encoded protein: CASSLGTYNEQFF.

This clone was counted a single time. The chain links TRBV29-1 to TRBJ2-3, with a tentative D call TRBD2 (5 bases). The CDR3 length is 16 residues. Between the trimmed V and J ends, which lost 5 bases and 2 bases, there was a span of 20 bases. Germline lookup yields CDR1 SQVTM and CDR2 ANQGSEA. The chain's CDR3 is CSVPGRSRGLTDTQYF. The CDR3 coding sequence is TGCAGCGTTCCAGGACGTTCCCGGGGTCTCACAGATACGCAGTATTTT.

The J gene is TRBJ2-2, the V gene TRBV6-4; D remains unclear. Trimming took 5 bases from V and 5 from J, leaving 9 bases between them. From germline, CDR1 is MRHNA and CDR2 SNTAGT. CDR3 size: 13 residues. This CDR3 is CASSSGATGELFF. In DNA form, the CDR3 reads TGTGCCAGCAGTTCCGGAGCGACCGGGGAGCTGTTTTTT.

The V and J genes are TRBV6-1 and TRBJ2-5; 7 bases are shared with TRBD1. Germline CDR1 is MNHNS and CDR2 is SASEGT. J was trimmed by 2 bases and V by 5 bases; bases with no gene match: 2. The CDR3 consists of 13 residues. The CDR3 bases are TGTGCCAGCAGTCGGGACAGACAAGAGACCCAGTACTTC. Translation gives CASSRDRQETQYF.

This clone was counted a single time. The J gene is TRBJ2-1, the V gene TRBV6-1; D is possibly TRBD1 (6 bases). CDR3 length equals 15 residues. CDR1 and CDR2 from the germline V gene are MNHNS and SASEGT. V was shortened by 1 base and J by 3 bases, with 10 bases between the two germline ends. The CDR3 DNA sequence: TGTGCCAGCAGTGAAGTACCGACAGGCTACAATGAGCAGTTCTTC. This sequence encodes CASSEVPTGYNEQFF.

V gene TRBV5-1 combines with J gene TRBJ1-1; tentatively, D is TRBD1 (6 bases). Germline V gene sequence: CDR1 SGHRS, CDR2 YFSETQ. This CDR3 has 15 amino acids. V gave up 4 bases and J gave up 4 bases, with 17 bases separating them. The CDR3 bases are TGCGCCAGCAGCCCGAGGCCGACAGGAGGCACTGAAGCTTTCTTT. As protein: CASSPRPTGGTEAFF.

The rearrangement links TRBV13 to TRBJ2-3, with 10 bases matching TRBD2. CDR1 and CDR2 (germline): PRHDT, FYEKMQ (reference sequence). V shed 5 bases and J 2 bases; nucleotides not matched to a gene: 10. The CDR3 contains 17 residues. The CDR3 here is CASSPGIAGGFTDTQYF. The CDR3 DNA is TGTGCCAGCAGCCCCGGAATAGCGGGGGGATTCACAGATACGCAGTATTTT. Full variable domain (rest looked up from reference TRBV13 and TRBJ2-3): AAGVIQSPRHLIKEKRETATLKCYPIPRHDTVYWYQQGPGQDPQFLISFYEKMQSDKGSIPDRFSAQQFSDYHSELNMSSLELGDSALYFCASSPGIAGGFTDTQYFGPGTRLTVL.

The rearrangement uses TRBV19 and TRBJ1-3; no clear D. Germline CDR1 is LNHDA and CDR2 is SQIVND (reference sequence). The V gene lost 4 bases and the J gene lost 4 bases, with 11 bases spanning the gap. This CDR3 comprises 14 residues. The CDR3 DNA sequence: TGTGCCAGTAGTAACAGCCGTTGGGGAAACACCATATATTTT. Amino acids: CASSNSRWGNTIYF.

The chain recombines TRBV7-2 with TRBJ2-1; TRBD1 aligns across 9 bases. The trim removed 4 bases at V and 6 bases at J, leaving 10 bases unmatched. The CDR3 runs to 16 residues. Germline CDR1 is SGHTA and CDR2 is FQGNSA. This CDR3 is CASSSGTGTGLNEQFF. CDR3 sequence (DNA): TGTGCCAGCAGCTCCGGAACCGGGACAGGGCTCAATGAGCAGTTCTTC.

This clone was recorded once. The rearrangement uses TRBV10-3 and TRBJ1-1; the match to TRBD1 covers 8 bases. CDR1 and CDR2 from the germline V gene are ENHRY and SYGVKD. Trimming cost V 3 bases and J 8 bases; bases outside gene matches: 8. CDR3 length equals 14 residues. DNA of the CDR3: TGTGCCATCAGTGACCAGGGGGCTAGTGAGGAAGCTTTCTTT. Its protein is CAISDQGASEEAFF.

The chain links TRBV6-1 to TRBJ2-4; D gene uncertain. The V gene lost 3 bases and the J gene lost 0 bases, with 12 bases spanning the gap. This CDR3 is 16 amino acids long. Germline V gene sequence: CDR1 MNHNS, CDR2 SASEGT. The CDR3 loop is CASSDWRSAAKNIQYF. CDR3 bases: TGTGCCAGCAGTGACTGGCGGTCGGCAGCCAAAAACATTCAGTACTTC.